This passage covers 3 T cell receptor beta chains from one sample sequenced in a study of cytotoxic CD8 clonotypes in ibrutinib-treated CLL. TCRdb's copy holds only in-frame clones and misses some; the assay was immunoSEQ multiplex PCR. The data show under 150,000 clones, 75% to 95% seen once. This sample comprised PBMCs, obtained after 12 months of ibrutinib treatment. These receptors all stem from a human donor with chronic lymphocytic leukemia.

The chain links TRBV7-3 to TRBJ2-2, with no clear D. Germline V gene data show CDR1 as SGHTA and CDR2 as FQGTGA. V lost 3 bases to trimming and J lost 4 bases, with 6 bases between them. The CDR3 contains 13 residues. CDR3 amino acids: CASSFQSTGELFF. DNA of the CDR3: TGTGCCAGCAGCTTCCAGAGCACCGGGGAGCTGTTTTTT.

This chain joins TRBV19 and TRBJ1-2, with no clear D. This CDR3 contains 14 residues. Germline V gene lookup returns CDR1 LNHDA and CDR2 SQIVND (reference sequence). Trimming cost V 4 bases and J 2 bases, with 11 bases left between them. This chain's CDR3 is CASSNWQQNYGYTF. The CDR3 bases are TGTGCCAGTAGTAACTGGCAGCAAAACTATGGCTACACCTTC. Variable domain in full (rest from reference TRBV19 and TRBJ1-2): DGGITQSPKYLFRKEGQNVTLSCEQNLNHDAMYWYRQDPGQGLRLIYYSQIVNDFQKGDIAEGYSVSREKKESFPLTVTSAQKNPTAFYLCASSNWQQNYGYTFGSGTRLTVV.

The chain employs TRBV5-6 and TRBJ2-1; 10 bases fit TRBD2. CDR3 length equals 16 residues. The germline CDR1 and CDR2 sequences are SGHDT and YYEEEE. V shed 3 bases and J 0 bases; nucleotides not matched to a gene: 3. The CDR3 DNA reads TGTGCCAGCAGCTGGACTAGCGGAAGCTCCTACAATGAGCAGTTCTTC. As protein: CASSWTSGSSYNEQFF.